The 20 T cell receptor beta chains below all came from one sample that was sequenced in a study of cytomegalovirus exposure and HLA in healthy donors. With 60 Vbeta and 13 Jbeta primers, the PCR was carried out. Generated by immunoSEQ multiplex PCR, the TCRdb table keeps only in-frame clones and is missing some. The sample carries about 160,000 clones, about 80% recorded once. Sequencing was done on a sample of PBMCs. The receptors come from a man younger than 35 in good health and CMV-seropositive.

A note on this clone: A read error may account for a junction end that differs from germline. CDR3 coding DNA: TGTTCCAGCAGCTCCGCAACGGTGTGGAATTCACCCCTCCACTTT. Translated, it gives CSSSSATVWNSPLHF. J is TRBJ1-6 and V is TRBV7-9; D not resolved. Germline lookup yields CDR1 SEHNR and CDR2 FQNEAQ (reference sequence). The CDR3 loop spans 15 amino acids.

The chain couples TRBV6-6 to TRBJ1-2; possibly TRBD1 for D (6 bases). There are 15 residues in the CDR3. Germline assignment: CDR1 MNHNY and CDR2 SVGAGI (reference sequence). The V and J ends lost 2 bases and 4 bases respectively, with 14 bases between them. This CDR3 reads CASSYGQPLGYGYTF. In DNA, the CDR3 is TGTGCCAGCAGTTACGGACAGCCCTTGGGCTATGGCTACACCTTC.

The chain carries TRBV5-4 and TRBJ2-7; perhaps TRBD1 as D (5 bases). CDR3 length: 13 amino acids. Trimming cost V 1 base and J 5 bases, with 10 bases left between them. CDR1 and CDR2 from the germline V gene are SGHNT and YYREEE (reference sequence). The CDR3 reads CASSLLDKNEQYF. CDR3 coding DNA: TGTGCCAGCAGCTTGCTGGACAAGAACGAGCAGTACTTC.

This chain joins TRBV10-1 and TRBJ1-1, with TRBD1 identical over 8 bases. The ends lost 5 bases at V and 3 bases at J; junction bases unmatched: 5. There are 14 residues in the CDR3. The germline V gene encodes CDR1 WNHNN and CDR2 SYGVQD (reference sequence). In DNA, the CDR3 is TGCGCCAGCAGTACAGGGGGATTTTACACTGAAGCTTTCTTT. Translating gives CASSTGGFYTEAFF.

The chain recombines TRBV5-5 with TRBJ2-7; weak D call: TRBD2 (7 bases). The CDR3 contains 14 residues. Deletions cut 0 bases from V and 4 bases from J, with 11 bases between. Germline CDR1 SGHKS, CDR2 YYEKEE (reference sequence). CDR3 nucleotide sequence: TGTGCCAGCAGCTTGGGGGGGGGCGGGTACGAGCAGTACTTC. It translates to CASSLGGGGYEQYF. The variable domain in full, with the rest retrieved from reference TRBV5-5 and TRBJ2-7, is DAGVTQSPTHLIKTRGQQVTLRCSPISGHKSVSWYQQVLGQGPQFIFQYYEKEERGRGNFPDRFSARQFPNYSSELNVNALLLGDSALYLCASSLGGGGYEQYFGPGTRLTVT.

The chain is built from TRBV2 and TRBJ1-2, with unresolved D. V shed 1 base and J shed 7 bases, with 13 bases lying between them. Germline lookup yields CDR1 SNHLY and CDR2 FYNNEI. The CDR3 covers 14 residues. The CDR3 DNA follows: TGTGCCAGCAGTGAAGGCCTCCGAACGGGTGGCTACACCTTC. Translating it yields CASSEGLRTGGYTF.

V and J are TRBV30 and TRBJ2-2; D ambiguous. This CDR3 spans 14 amino acids. Trimming pared 4 bases from V and 4 bases from J, leaving 13 bases between. Germline CDR1 is GTSNPN and CDR2 is SVGIG (reference sequence). Here the CDR3 DNA reads TGTGCCTGGAAAAAGGAGATGCTCACCGGGGAGCTGTTTTTT. Its translation: CAWKKEMLTGELFF.

V usage is TRBV19 and J usage is TRBJ2-1, with a possible D match to TRBD1 (6 bases). The ends were cut back, 3 bases at V and 4 bases at J, with 13 bases in the middle. Germline CDR1 and CDR2: LNHDA and SQIVND (reference sequence). The CDR3 length is 15 residues. The CDR3 loop reads CASSIQGQLYNEQFF. The CDR3 DNA reads TGTGCCAGTAGTATCCAGGGACAACTATACAATGAGCAGTTCTTC.

CDR3 nucleotide sequence: TGTGCCAGCAGCGTAGCGGACACCGGGGAGCTGTTTTTT. It is translated as CASSVADTGELFF. V usage is TRBV9 and J usage is TRBJ2-2; D unresolved. CDR3 length: 13 residues. The V end lost 0 bases, the J end lost 3 bases, and 3 bases lay between the germline ends. Germline V lookup: CDR1 SGDLS, CDR2 YYNGEE.

Only one count was recorded for this clone. The CDR3 sequence: CANGTGDRTGANVLTF. The CDR3, as DNA: TGCGCCAACGGGACAGGGGACAGAACTGGGGCCAACGTCCTGACTTTC. This sequence joins TRBV10-1 and TRBJ2-6; 10 bases agree with TRBD1. This CDR3 spans 16 amino acids. The V gene's germline CDR1 is WNHNN and CDR2 SYGVQD (reference sequence). V was pared by 10 bases and J by 2 bases, with 8 bases of the junction left unmatched.

This clone was seen more than once but under ten times. J is TRBJ1-2 and V is TRBV6-6, with a tentative D call TRBD1 (6 bases). CDR1 MNHNY and CDR2 SVGAGI come from the germline V gene (reference sequence). The CDR3 is 13 residues long. The V end was cut by 5 bases, the J end by 5 bases, with 12 bases between. The CDR3 sequence: CASSDVQGYGYTF. The CDR3 nucleotides are TGTGCCAGCAGTGATGTACAGGGTTATGGCTACACCTTC.

The chain uses TRBV6-6 and TRBJ1-5; the match to TRBD1 covers 8 bases. Looked up from germline, CDR1 is MNHNY and CDR2 is SVGAGI (reference sequence). The CDR3 is made up of 14 amino acids. The junction had 5 bases not matched to a gene; V was cut back by 6 bases and J by 4 bases. The CDR3 is CASRNGQGNQPQHF. The CDR3 DNA is TGTGCCAGCAGAAATGGACAGGGTAATCAGCCCCAGCATTTT.

The chain couples TRBV5-4 to TRBJ2-5; D is perhaps TRBD1 (6 bases). The CDR3 sequence is 16 residues long. Trimming removed 2 bases at V and 3 bases at J, with 17 bases between. CDR1 and CDR2 from the germline V gene are SGHNT and YYREEE (reference sequence). In DNA, the CDR3 is TGTGCCAGCAGCTTCAAGGCAGGGGCATTAGAAGAGACCCAGTACTTC. This gives the protein CASSFKAGALEETQYF.

V usage is TRBV19 and J usage is TRBJ1-2; no clear D. Germline V gene lookup returns CDR1 LNHDA and CDR2 SQIVND (reference sequence). Trimming shortened V by 6 bases and J by 4 bases, and 12 bases separated the two germline ends. This CDR3 is 13 amino acids long. CDR3 DNA sequence: TGTGCCAGTAGGGAGGGCTTAGCCTATGGCTACACCTTC. Protein sequence: CASREGLAYGYTF.

The chain has TRBV27 and TRBJ2-7, with D perhaps TRBD1 (6 bases). Germline CDR1 is MNHEY and CDR2 is SMNVEV (reference sequence). CDR3 length equals 13 residues. With 5 bases removed from V and 4 bases from J, the gap between germline ends came to 12 bases. CDR3 in amino acids: CASSQGQTYEQYF. CDR3 nucleotides: TGTGCCAGCAGTCAAGGACAGACGTACGAGCAGTACTTC.

V is TRBV6-6 and J is TRBJ2-5; maybe TRBD2 (5 bases). The length of the CDR3 is 16 residues. Germline loops: CDR1 MNHNY, CDR2 SVGAGI (reference sequence). V was clipped by 6 bases and J by 5 bases, with 22 bases between them. CDR3 sequence: CASSPPQRVNKETQYF. The CDR3 DNA reads as TGTGCCAGCAGCCCCCCCCAGAGGGTGAATAAGGAGACCCAGTACTTC.

The gene calls are TRBV19 and TRBJ2-7; 11 bases agree with TRBD1. The junction had 8 bases not matched to a gene; V was cut back by 5 bases and J by 2 bases. Germline V CDR1 and CDR2: LNHDA, SQIVND (reference sequence). This CDR3 region has 16 residues. The CDR3 loop reads CASSARDRGGAYEQYF. The CDR3 nucleotides are TGTGCCAGTAGTGCTCGGGACAGGGGGGGCGCCTACGAGCAGTACTTC.

This chain uses TRBV19 with TRBJ1-1; 8 positions match TRBD1. Germline CDR1 LNHDA, CDR2 SQIVND (reference sequence). The CDR3 sequence is 15 residues long. Losses at the gene ends were 1 base for V and 4 bases for J; bases not matched to a gene: 5. The DNA of the CDR3 is TGTGCCAGTAGTATAGGGACAGGGTCGATCACTGAAGCTTTCTTT. Residues: CASSIGTGSITEAFF. The full variable domain, with the rest looked up from reference TRBV19 and TRBJ1-1, is DGGITQSPKYLFRKEGQNVTLSCEQNLNHDAMYWYRQDPGQGLRLIYYSQIVNDFQKGDIAEGYSVSREKKESFPLTVTSAQKNPTAFYLCASSIGTGSITEAFFGQGTRLTVV.

This chain connects TRBV4-3 to TRBJ2-3, with D possibly TRBD1 on 5 matching bases. Looked up from germline, CDR1 is LGHNA and CDR2 is YSLEER. The V and J ends lost 0 bases and 11 bases respectively, with 12 bases between them. This CDR3 is 13 amino acids long. In nucleotides, the CDR3 is TGCGCCAGCAGCCAAGAGGCAGGGCGCGAGCAGTATTTT. It codes for CASSQEAGREQYF.

V gene TRBV7-3 combines with J gene TRBJ2-1; TRBD2 aligns across 10 bases. The J segment lost 9 bases and the V segment lost 5 bases, leaving 13 bases of the junction unmatched. The CDR3 consists of 16 residues. Per germline, CDR1 SGHTA and CDR2 FQGTGA. The CDR3 reads CASSQGLAWDGGEQFF. The CDR3, as DNA: TGTGCCAGCAGCCAGGGACTAGCGTGGGATGGGGGTGAGCAGTTCTTC.